These 28 T cell receptor beta chains originate from one sample sequenced in a study of blood T cell repertoires in COVID-19. Method: immunoSEQ multiplex PCR; TCRdb's copy keeps in-frame clones and lacks some. The sample carries a few hundred thousand clones, approximately 90% recorded once. The specimen was peripheral blood. These receptor sequences come from a man aged 60 to 69 who had recovered from COVID-19.

CDR3 amino acids: CASSDDGRGKYEQYF. For the CDR3, the DNA is TGCGCCAGCAGTGACGACGGGCGGGGAAAGTACGAGCAGTACTTC. The chain employs TRBV10-1 and TRBJ2-7; the D gene is possibly TRBD2 (6 bases). Trimming stripped 3 bases from V and 4 bases from J, with 16 bases between. This CDR3 has 15 amino acids. Germline V gene lookup returns CDR1 WNHNN and CDR2 SYGVQD (reference sequence).

This clone was detected once. This sequence joins TRBV15 and TRBJ2-7; D not resolved. Trimming pared 2 bases from V and 7 bases from J, leaving 12 bases between. This CDR3 has 13 residues. Germline CDR1 reads LNHNV; CDR2 reads YYDKDF (reference sequence). The CDR3, as DNA: TGTGCCACCAGCAGAAAGACGAACGGGGAGCAGTACTTC. Protein: CATSRKTNGEQYF.

This sequence joins TRBV6-1 and TRBJ1-2, with TRBD1 matching 8 bases. The trim removed 0 bases at V and 7 bases at J, leaving 4 bases unmatched. Germline loops: CDR1 MNHNS, CDR2 SASEGT. The CDR3 has 14 residues. The CDR3 spells CASSEAPTGGGYTF. The CDR3 bases are TGTGCCAGCAGTGAAGCGCCCACAGGGGGTGGCTACACCTTC.

This chain links TRBV5-6 with TRBJ2-1, with TRBD2 identical over 15 bases. The CDR3 extends over 17 amino acids. The germline V gene encodes CDR1 SGHDT and CDR2 YYEEEE. The junction had 5 bases not matched to a gene; V was cut back by 3 bases and J by 4 bases. The chain's CDR3 is CASSWGLAGGSYNEQFF. The CDR3 nucleotides are TGTGCCAGCAGCTGGGGACTAGCGGGGGGCTCGTACAATGAGCAGTTCTTC.

V and J are TRBV6-5 and TRBJ1-1; D remains ambiguous. V was clipped by 7 bases and J by 2 bases, with 11 bases between them. CDR1 and CDR2 (germline): MNHEY, SVGAGI. This CDR3 is built from 13 residues. The CDR3 reads CASKLQSNTEAFF. DNA of the CDR3: TGTGCCAGCAAATTACAGTCAAACACTGAAGCTTTCTTT.

V is TRBV19 and J is TRBJ2-7; 9 nucleotides match TRBD2. Germline CDR1 LNHDA, CDR2 SQIVND (reference sequence). Unmatched junction bases numbered 9, after V lost 2 bases and J lost 4 bases. The CDR3 consists of 16 residues. This CDR3 reads CASSILRTSVEYEQYF. The CDR3 coding sequence is TGTGCCAGTAGTATACTCCGGACTAGCGTCGAATACGAGCAGTACTTC.

DNA for the CDR3: TGCGCCAGCAGCCCAAGCGGGGGAAAACTGTTTTTT. Translating it yields CASSPSGGKLFF. The chain links TRBV5-1 to TRBJ1-4, with D perhaps matching TRBD1 (5 bases). Germline V gene lookup returns CDR1 SGHRS and CDR2 YFSETQ. The CDR3 loop spans 12 amino acids. V was shortened by 4 bases and J by 10 bases, with 11 bases between the two germline ends.

This chain joins TRBV28 and TRBJ1-2; TRBD1 agrees at 7 bases. The CDR3 extends over 17 amino acids. V lost 6 bases, J lost 0 bases, and 13 bases stayed unmatched. Germline V CDR1 and CDR2: MDHEN, SYDVKM. In nucleotides, the CDR3 is TGTGCCAGCAGCCGCTTTGGGACAGTCCTCTCTAACTATGGCTACACCTTC. Translation gives CASSRFGTVLSNYGYTF.

V is TRBV2 and J is TRBJ2-7, with 10 bases lining up with TRBD1. The CDR3 sequence is 15 residues long. Trimming took 4 bases from V and 1 from J; bases not matched to a gene: 4. CDR1 SNHLY and CDR2 FYNNEI come from the germline V gene. CDR3 protein: CASSADRGPSYEQYF. DNA for the CDR3: TGTGCCAGCAGTGCCGACAGGGGGCCTTCCTACGAGCAGTACTTC.

This clone showed up just a few times. V is TRBV19 and J is TRBJ1-6; D is uncertain. Trimming took 3 bases from V and 8 from J, leaving 8 bases between them. This CDR3 contains 13 residues. Germline lookup yields CDR1 LNHDA and CDR2 SQIVND (reference sequence). As DNA, the CDR3 is TGTGCCAGTAGTATCGTCCTCGATTCACCCCTCCACTTT. The encoded protein is CASSIVLDSPLHF.

The chain joins TRBV6-6 to TRBJ2-7; TRBD1 might be the D (6 bases). This CDR3 comprises 16 residues. Germline lookup yields CDR1 MNHNY and CDR2 SVGAGI (reference sequence). Trimming cost V 2 bases and J 6 bases, with 20 bases left between them. CDR3 residues: CASSYITGPLISEQYF. The CDR3 nucleotides read TGTGCCAGCAGTTACATAACAGGGCCACTTATCTCCGAGCAGTACTTC.

A few counts support this clone. V usage is TRBV5-1 and J usage is TRBJ1-1, with 9 bases aligning to TRBD1. Per germline, CDR1 SGHRS and CDR2 YFSETQ. CDR3 size: 16 residues. The V and J ends lost 2 bases and 1 base, in that order; junction bases with no gene match: 6. The CDR3 DNA sequence: TGCGCCAGCAGCTTACAGGGGGCCCCGCAGAACACTGAAGCTTTCTTT. Translated: CASSLQGAPQNTEAFF.

The J gene is TRBJ1-2, the V gene TRBV19; TRBD1 matches 7 bases. V dropped 10 bases and J dropped 4; count of bases not matched to a gene: 6. Germline V gives CDR1 LNHDA, CDR2 SQIVND (reference sequence). This CDR3 region has 12 residues. CDR3 region: CATSGQLYGYTF. CDR3 coding DNA: TGTGCCACATCGGGACAGCTCTATGGCTACACCTTC.

This chain joins TRBV21-1 and TRBJ2-2; no DNA check was done on the table's D call, TRBD1. TRBV21-1 is listed as a pseudogene. The CDR3 totals 18 residues. Written as DNA, the CDR3 is TGTGCCAGCAGCAAAGCGAACAGGGTAAATATCGACACCGGGGAGCTGTTTTTT. It codes for CASSKANRVNIDTGELFF.

Here the CDR3 reads CASRDPGLANEKLFF. The DNA of the CDR3 is TGTGCCAGCAGAGATCCGGGACTGGCTAATGAAAAACTGTTTTTT. The V gene is TRBV7-8, the J gene TRBJ1-4; the D gene is possibly TRBD1 (5 bases). Germline V gene data show CDR1 as SGHVS and CDR2 as FQNEAQ. Trimming removed 6 bases from V and 3 bases from J, with 14 bases in between. This CDR3 region has 15 residues.

The V gene is TRBV6-2 or TRBV6-3, the J gene TRBJ1-4; D is possibly TRBD1 (6 bases). Germline values: CDR1 MNHEY, CDR2 SVGEGT. With 2 bases removed from V and 7 bases from J, the gap between germline ends came to 14 bases. The length of the CDR3 is 15 residues. The CDR3 spells CASSYLDSAREKLFF. CDR3 nucleotides: TGTGCCAGCAGTTACCTGGACAGCGCACGTGAAAAACTGTTTTTT.

V usage is TRBV5-1 and J usage is TRBJ1-4; 7 bases fit TRBD1. Trimming at V came to 6 bases and at J to 7 bases, leaving 12 bases not matched to a gene. Germline lookup yields CDR1 SGHRS and CDR2 YFSETQ. The CDR3 sequence is 15 residues long. The DNA of the CDR3 is TGCGCCAGCACCGCCACCGGGACAGTAAGTGAAAAACTGTTTTTT. It encodes CASTATGTVSEKLFF. Full variable domain (missing parts from reference TRBV5-1 and TRBJ1-4): KAGVTQTPRYLIKTRGQQVTLSCSPISGHRSVSWYQQTPGQGLQFLFEYFSETQRNKGNFPGRFSGRQFSNSRSEMNVSTLELGDSALYLCASTATGTVSEKLFFGSGTQLSVL.

CDR3 sequence: CSVGIPGQLAFF. Written as DNA, the CDR3 is TGCAGCGTTGGGATCCCGGGACAGTTGGCTTTCTTT. The chain is built from TRBV29-1 and TRBJ1-1; 7 positions agree with TRBD1. This CDR3 comprises 12 residues. Per germline, CDR1 SQVTM and CDR2 ANQGSEA. Trimming removed 4 bases from V and 11 bases from J; junction bases left unmatched: 10.

This clone has a handful of counts. The chain couples TRBV19 to TRBJ1-2; D possibly corresponds to TRBD1 (6 bases). This CDR3 has 16 residues. V was trimmed by 5 bases and J by 3 bases, leaving 19 bases between them. The V gene's germline CDR1 is LNHDA and CDR2 SQIVND (reference sequence). The CDR3 DNA reads as TGTGCCAGTAGTTCCGAAGGAACAGGGTGGGACTATGGCTACACCTTC. Translation: CASSSEGTGWDYGYTF.

The genes are TRBV7-3 and TRBJ2-5; D is possibly TRBD1 (6 bases). The CDR3 contains 13 residues. V lost 1 base and J 6 bases, leaving 9 bases between the germline ends. CDR1 SGHTA and CDR2 FQGTGA come from the germline V gene. Here the CDR3 DNA reads TGTGCCAGCAGCTTAAAGGGGGAACAGACCCAGTACTTC. Translated, it gives CASSLKGEQTQYF.

The chain is built from TRBV29-1 and TRBJ2-1; 8 nucleotides agree with TRBD2. Looked up from germline, CDR1 is SQVTM and CDR2 is ANQGSEA. There are 13 residues in the CDR3. Germline trimming cut 5 bases from V and 3 bases from J; bases unmatched to any gene: 3. In nucleotides, the CDR3 is TGCAGCGTTCCTGCGGGGGGCTACAATGAGCAGTTCTTC. Its protein product is CSVPAGGYNEQFF.

V is TRBV2 and J is TRBJ2-7; 11 bases fit TRBD2. This CDR3 has 13 amino acids. Trimming removed 11 bases from V and 2 bases from J; junction bases left unmatched: 5. CDR1 and CDR2 from the germline V gene are SNHLY and FYNNEI. CDR3 coding DNA: TGTGCCCAGAGACTAGCGGGGACCTACGAGCAGTACTTC. Translating it yields CAQRLAGTYEQYF.

CDR3 amino acids: CASSSYRGWGQPQHF. DNA of the CDR3: TGTGCCAGCAGCTCTTACAGGGGGTGGGGTCAGCCCCAGCATTTT. The chain uses TRBV3-1 (or the pseudogene TRBV3-2) and TRBJ1-5, with TRBD1 identical over 8 bases. V shed 5 bases, J shed 6 bases, and the junction held 9 bases outside the gene matches. CDR3 size: 15 residues. CDR1 and CDR2 from the germline V gene are LGHDT and YNNKEL (reference sequence).

The J gene is TRBJ1-5, the V gene TRBV19; 8 bases agree with TRBD1. The germline V gene encodes CDR1 LNHDA and CDR2 SQIVND (reference sequence). This CDR3 is built from 14 residues. V lost 10 bases and J lost 5; bases outside the gene matches: 10. The CDR3 DNA is TGTGCCACTCAATGGACAGGGAATCATCAGCCCCAGCATTTT. Amino acids: CATQWTGNHQPQHF.

This chain joins TRBV27 and TRBJ1-2; 8 bases map to TRBD1. The CDR3 totals 13 residues. CDR1 is MNHEY, CDR2 SMNVEV, per germline (reference sequence). V dropped 8 bases and J dropped 8; count of bases not matched to a gene: 10. The CDR3 loop is CASAGQGLGGYTF. CDR3 bases: TGTGCCAGCGCCGGACAGGGTCTGGGAGGCTACACCTTC.

V usage is TRBV29-1 and J usage is TRBJ2-3; TRBD2 agrees at 13 bases. CDR1 SQVTM and CDR2 ANQGSEA come from the germline V gene. The CDR3 is 15 residues long. V shed 5 bases, J shed 3 bases, and the junction held 5 bases outside the gene matches. CDR3: CSVTGLAGVTDTQYF. CDR3 sequence (DNA): TGCAGCGTTACTGGACTAGCGGGGGTGACAGATACGCAGTATTTT.

The CDR3 DNA reads as TGTGCCAGCAGCGCCACAGGGAAGCCCCTCCACTTT. Translating it yields CASSATGKPLHF. J is TRBJ1-6 and V is TRBV5-4; D is perhaps TRBD1 (6 bases). The ends were cut back, 4 bases at V and 13 bases at J, with 12 bases in the middle. Germline loops: CDR1 SGHNT, CDR2 YYREEE (reference sequence). The length of the CDR3 is 12 residues.

The table lists this clone with a few counts. The chain uses TRBV3-1 (or the pseudogene TRBV3-2) and TRBJ1-2, with TRBD1 matching over 10 bases. This CDR3 region has 16 residues. Germline loops: CDR1 LGHDT, CDR2 YNNKEL (reference sequence). V lost 6 bases and J lost 5; bases outside the gene matches: 12. CDR3 sequence (DNA): TGTGCCAGCAGACGGACAAATCGACAGGGGGCTTATGGCTACACCTTC. Its protein product is CASRRTNRQGAYGYTF.